This TCR beta chain was sequenced for a study of control samples from healthy donors and cancer patients (TCRdb year 2020). From V the trimming removes 5 bases and from J it removes 6 bases, while the gene matches leave 7 bases of the junction unaccounted for. CDR1 is given as GTSNPN and CDR2 as SVGIG, both from the germline V gene (reference sequence). From the cysteine through the phenylalanine, the CDR3 covers 13 amino acids. Only the CDR3 region is kept as DNA, spanning 39 bases read in frame from base 1. The library was prepared using the immunoSEQ multiplex PCR assay. TCRdb took over this immuneACCESS table, retaining in-frame rearrangements with V and J assigned. Such tables are incomplete; in checked studies, under half of the missing clones stem from an unresolved V gene, and the remainder is unexplained. Here the sample has about 170,000 clones; 80% to 95% occur a single time. Approximately 4% of the sample goes to the ten largest clones.

A note on this clone: What antigen it recognizes has not been identified. Base qualities are not recorded, but no much larger clone differs from it by a single base.

This clonotype was obtained from a woman aged 55 to 70 in good health. This chain is built from TRBV30 and TRBJ1-1; 9 bases in between match TRBD1. Specimen: blood. Here the CDR3 is given as CAWVQGAVAEAFF. Read as DNA, the sequence is TGTGCCTGGGTACAGGGGGCCGTGGCTGAAGCTTTCTTT.